The following is a T cell receptor beta chain sequence with its context. Its target is unknown. This sample is drawn from a study of cytomegalovirus exposure and HLA in healthy donors. The study's findings and limits: The listing of 160 or so TCR beta chains classed them as cytomegalovirus-associated.

The germline V gene has CDR1 SGHVS and CDR2 FQNEAQ. The V gene lost 0 bases and the J gene lost 0 bases, with 6 bases spanning the gap. CDR3 size: 15 residues. Assay used: immunoSEQ multiplex PCR; TCRdb lists only in-frame clones, some missing. The data contain 250,000 to 400,000 clones, about 85% of them singletons. Sequenced: PBMCs. The TCR sequence derives from a woman in her twenties or thirties in good health and CMV-seropositive. The genes are TRBV7-8 and TRBJ1-3; unclear D gene. The CDR3 is CASSLAQNSGNTIYF. CDR3 coding DNA: TGTGCCAGCAGCTTAGCACAAAACTCTGGAAACACCATATATTTT.